This T cell receptor beta chain was documented in a study of CD8+ T cells in alopecia areata. Turning to the study itself: Among treated patients, oral tofacitinib was administered at 5 to 10 mg twice daily. Study results and limitations: Alphabeta T cells residing in normal skin are also sequenced in scalp samples.

TCR sequencing used cDNA made by reverse transcription of extracted RNA. Method: immunoSEQ multiplex PCR; TCRdb's copy keeps in-frame clones and lacks some. The sample lists thousands of clones, roughly 70% occurring once. A single count supports this clone. No antigen is known for it. The treatment denotes: oral pan-JAK inhibitor, 5-10 mg twice daily. Researchers gathered lesional scalp punch biopsies and peripheral blood from patients with alopecia areata. This CDR3 region has 12 residues. V was clipped by 5 bases and J by 5 bases; unmatched bases: 2. CDR1 and CDR2 (germline): MNHNY, SVGAGI (reference sequence).

The TCR originated in a human donor with alopecia areata. The V call is TRBV6-6, the J call TRBJ2-5; 7 bases agree with TRBD2. Sequencing was performed on skin, taken at week 24, from a patient treated with tofacitinib. The CDR3 loop reads CASSGRAETQYF. Written as DNA, the CDR3 is TGTGCCAGCAGTGGGAGGGCGGAGACCCAGTACTTC.